The next 32 T cell receptor beta chains were all read from a single sample in a study of blood T cells in healthy people across ages. PCR was performed a second time for roughly 6 to 12 cycles using a sample-barcoded 5' primer and a J-beta primer mix. TCRdb processed the 5' RACE reads anew with MiXCR; each CDR3 protein has one entry. The profile covers about 750,000 distinct CDR3 sequences, with roughly 50% appearing a single time and approximately 41% taken by the ten largest. The sample was blood. These receptors were taken from a man older than 75 in good health.

V and J are TRBV5-1 and TRBJ2-1, with TRBD1 identical over 7 bases. The CDR3 contains 13 residues. The germline gives CDR1 SGHRS, CDR2 YFSETQ. V lost 4 bases, J lost 5 bases, and 3 bases stayed unmatched. The CDR3 region is CASSVGQHNEQFF. CDR3 nucleotides: TGCGCCAGCAGCGTGGGACAGCACAATGAGCAGTTCTTC.

The chain is built from TRBV3-1 and TRBJ2-5, with 11 bases lining up with TRBD2. The length of the CDR3 is 20 residues. Per the germline V gene, CDR1 is LGHDT and CDR2 is YNNKEL (reference sequence). V shed 5 bases and J 7 bases; nucleotides not matched to a gene: 24. CDR3 nucleotide sequence: TGTGCCAGCAGCAATCCGGCCGGTAGCGGGAGGGCCTTTCTCATAGGGACCCAGTACTTC. Amino acids: CASSNPAGSGRAFLIGTQYF.

The gene calls are TRBV28 and TRBJ2-7, with TRBD1 identical over 8 bases. TRBJ2-5 explains the end of the DNA better; the J call may be wrong. This CDR3 has 13 residues. Germline lookup yields CDR1 MDHEN and CDR2 SYDVKM. CDR3 sequence: CASSRTGGKTQYF. In DNA form, the CDR3 reads TGTGCCAGCAGTCGAACAGGGGGGAAGACCCAGTACTTC.

V is TRBV24-1 and J is TRBJ2-5, with 8 bases matching TRBD1. Germline V gives CDR1 KGHDR, CDR2 SFDVKD. Trimming at V came to 4 bases and at J to 3 bases, leaving 9 bases not matched to a gene. The CDR3 is made up of 16 amino acids. The CDR3 is CATSDRDRREKETQYF. As DNA, the CDR3 is TGTGCCACCAGTGACCGGGACAGGCGGGAAAAAGAGACCCAGTACTTC.

The V gene is TRBV20-1, the J gene TRBJ2-4; 7 nucleotides line up with TRBD2. The CDR3 contains 13 residues. Trimming cost V 6 bases and J 4 bases; bases outside gene matches: 6. Per the germline V gene, CDR1 is DFQATT and CDR2 is SNEGSKA (reference sequence). This chain's CDR3 is CSAPGLPKNIQYF. Written as DNA, the CDR3 is TGCAGTGCCCCGGGACTACCAAAAAACATTCAGTACTTC.

DNA of the CDR3: TGTGCCAGCAGCGTGGACGACGATTCGCCCCAGCATTTT. Its translation is CASSVDDDSPQHF. The chain carries TRBV9 and TRBJ1-5; D unclear. Trimming cost V 2 bases and J 9 bases, with 12 bases left between them. The CDR3 totals 13 residues. Germline-derived CDR1 and CDR2 are SGDLS and YYNGEE.

This chain links TRBV20-1 with TRBJ1-5; TRBD1 might be the D (5 bases). The CDR3 extends over 15 amino acids. V was shortened by 6 bases and J by 2 bases, with 17 bases between the two germline ends. The germline CDR1 and CDR2 sequences are DFQATT and SNEGSKA (reference sequence). CDR3 coding DNA: TGCAGTGCCAGCATAGGCCTCAGGGGCAATCAGCCCCAGCATTTT. Protein: CSASIGLRGNQPQHF.

The chain is built from TRBV7-9 and TRBJ2-1; D could derive from TRBD1 or TRBD2 (5 bases each). Germline CDR1 is SEHNR and CDR2 is FQNEAQ (reference sequence). The germline V and J ends were trimmed by 3 bases and 2 bases, with 17 bases remaining between them. The CDR3 is made up of 17 amino acids. CDR3: CASSFGWSGAAYNEQFF. CDR3 nucleotide sequence: TGTGCCAGCAGCTTTGGTTGGTCCGGGGCAGCCTACAATGAGCAGTTCTTC.

This rearrangement joins TRBV28 to TRBJ2-7, with D possibly being TRBD2 (5 bases). Germline V gene data show CDR1 as MDHEN and CDR2 as SYDVKM. V was cut by 4 bases and J by 5 bases, with 18 bases left in between. This CDR3 is 15 amino acids long. The CDR3 here is CASSSPTKERNEQYF. CDR3 bases: TGTGCCAGCAGTTCCCCGACTAAGGAGAGGAACGAGCAGTACTTC. The variable domain in full, with the rest retrieved from reference TRBV28 and TRBJ2-7, is DVKVTQSSRYLVKRTGEKVFLECVQDMDHENMFWYRQDPGLGLRLIYFSYDVKMKEKGDIPEGYSVSREKKERFSLILESASTNQTSMYLCASSSPTKERNEQYFGPGTRLTVT.

The DNA for the CDR3 is TGCAGCGGCAAGGGACTAGCGGCATACAATGAGCAGTTCTTC. Protein: CSGKGLAAYNEQFF. V usage is TRBV29-1 and J usage is TRBJ2-1, with 11 bases fitting TRBD2. CDR1 is SQVTM, CDR2 ANQGSEA, per germline. Germline trimming cut 7 bases from V and 4 bases from J; bases unmatched to any gene: 6. The CDR3 contains 14 residues.

This clonotype showed up just a few times. The rearrangement links TRBV20-1 to TRBJ2-1; 10 nucleotides align to TRBD2. CDR3 size: 14 residues. The J segment lost 9 bases and the V segment lost 1 base, leaving 6 bases of the junction unmatched. CDR1 and CDR2 (germline): DFQATT, SNEGSKA (reference sequence). DNA for the CDR3: TGCAGTGCTAGAGGGGCAGCGGGAGGGCCTGAGCAGTTCTTC. Translated, it gives CSARGAAGGPEQFF.

The V call is TRBV4-2, the J call TRBJ1-2; no definite D call. Trimming stripped 2 bases from V and 8 bases from J, with 12 bases between. Germline assignment: CDR1 LGHNA and CDR2 YNFKEQ. The CDR3 totals 13 residues. The CDR3 region is CASSQFEGRGYTF. The CDR3 DNA is TGTGCCAGCAGCCAATTCGAGGGAAGGGGCTACACCTTC.

This clonotype was detected a few times. The chain uses TRBV28 and TRBJ1-5, with 8 positions matching TRBD1. CDR3 length: 14 amino acids. In germline, CDR1 is MDHEN, CDR2 SYDVKM. V trimming: 7 bases; J trimming: 3 bases; junction bases outside the gene matches: 5. The CDR3 loop reads CASKDRANNQPQHF. CDR3 bases: TGTGCCAGCAAGGACAGGGCAAACAATCAGCCCCAGCATTTT.

The rearrangement links TRBV5-1 to TRBJ1-2; maybe TRBD1 (6 bases). With 1 base removed from V and 8 bases from J, the gap between germline ends came to 12 bases. Germline loops: CDR1 SGHRS, CDR2 YFSETQ. This CDR3 spans 13 amino acids. This CDR3 is CASSLPQGNGYTF. The CDR3 DNA follows: TGCGCCAGCAGCTTGCCACAGGGCAACGGCTACACCTTC.

The rearrangement uses TRBV20-1 and TRBJ1-2; D not certain. The CDR3 length is 13 residues. V lost 4 bases, J lost 4 bases, and 13 bases lay in between. CDR1 DFQATT and CDR2 SNEGSKA come from the germline V gene (reference sequence). This CDR3 is CSAKARTLYGYTF. DNA for the CDR3: TGCAGTGCTAAAGCCAGAACCCTCTATGGCTACACCTTC.

This clonotype was counted between two and nine times. At one of its ends the junction is not consistent with the germline gene, which may arise from a read error. In DNA form, the CDR3 reads TGTGCTAGCAGCCCAGGACTAGCCTCCGAGACCCAGTACTTC. This gives the protein CASSPGLASETQYF. The V gene is TRBV7-9, the J gene TRBJ2-5, with TRBD2 matching 8 bases. The CDR3 runs to 14 residues. Per germline, CDR1 SEHNR and CDR2 FQNEAQ (reference sequence). Together with reference TRBV7-9 and TRBJ2-5, the CDR3 gives the full variable domain: DTGVSQNPRHKITKRGQNVTFRCDPISEHNRLYWYRQTLGQGPEFLTYFQNEAQLEKSRLLSDRFSAERPKGSFSTLEIQRTEQGDSAMYLCASSPGLASETQYFGPGTRLLVL.

The gene calls are TRBV20-1 and TRBJ2-4; D unclear. The tail of the sequence fits TRBJ2-7 better, so the J call may be wrong. Germline V gene sequence: CDR1 DFQATT, CDR2 SNEGSKA (reference sequence). The CDR3 is 13 amino acids. This CDR3 reads CSARDQGSYEQYF. In nucleotides, the CDR3 is TGCAGTGCTAGAGATCAAGGCAGCTACGAGCAGTACTTC.

This clonotype appeared once. The V gene is TRBV7-6, the J gene TRBJ2-1; 10 bases align to TRBD2. V was clipped by 0 bases and J by 4 bases; unmatched bases: 9. The CDR3 sequence is 18 residues long. The germline CDR1 and CDR2 sequences are SGHVS and FNYEAQ. CDR3 bases: TGTGCCAGCAGCTTAGCCAACCCGGGACTAGCGCGTTACAATGAGCAGTTCTTC. This sequence encodes CASSLANPGLARYNEQFF.

The chain is built from TRBV7-9 and TRBJ1-6; 7 nucleotides align to TRBD1. The CDR3 is made up of 15 amino acids. Trimming at V came to 5 bases and at J to 7 bases, leaving 8 bases not matched to a gene. The germline CDR1 and CDR2 sequences are SEHNR and FQNEAQ (reference sequence). DNA of the CDR3: TGTGCCAGCAGCAAAAGAGGGACAGCAAATTCACCCCTCCACTTT. It translates to CASSKRGTANSPLHF.

The chain is built from TRBV6-5 and TRBJ2-4; D not resolved. TRBJ2-7 explains the end of the DNA better; the J call may be wrong. The CDR3 covers 13 residues. Per germline, CDR1 MNHEY and CDR2 SVGAGI. For the CDR3, the DNA is TGTGCCAGCAGTTATGCATTCTCCTACGAGCAGTACTTC. This sequence encodes CASSYAFSYEQYF.

This clonotype was seen a handful of times. This chain joins TRBV6-5 and TRBJ1-2, with a weak D call TRBD1 (6 bases). The CDR3 length is 18 residues. CDR1 is MNHEY and CDR2 is SVGAGI in the germline V gene. The V end was cut by 4 bases, the J end by 7 bases, with 28 bases between. CDR3 sequence reads: CASSSKTGTFTSSAGYTF. CDR3 DNA: TGTGCCAGCAGTTCCAAGACAGGAACCTTCACTAGCTCTGCTGGCTACACCTTC.

This clonotype was detected only a few times. V usage is TRBV3-1 and J usage is TRBJ2-6; 7 bases match TRBD2. With V trimmed by 2 bases and J by 4 bases, 5 bases remained unmatched. Germline V CDR1 and CDR2: LGHDT, YNNKEL (reference sequence). The CDR3 totals 16 residues. The CDR3 loop is CASSQTGGSGANVLTF. The CDR3 coding sequence is TGTGCCAGCAGCCAAACGGGAGGTTCCGGGGCCAACGTCCTGACTTTC.

The rearrangement joins TRBV7-2 to TRBJ1-2; tentatively, D is TRBD1 (5 bases). The V gene's germline CDR1 is SGHTA and CDR2 FQGNSA. This CDR3 region has 14 residues. The V end lost 1 base, the J end lost 4 bases, and 10 bases lay between the germline ends. The CDR3 region has the DNA TGTGCCAGCAGCTTAGACGGGGCAAGCTATGGCTACACCTTC. Protein sequence: CASSLDGASYGYTF.

The chain links TRBV20-1 to TRBJ2-3, with D possibly matching TRBD2 (6 bases). Trimming shortened V by 3 bases and J by 0 bases, and 10 bases separated the two germline ends. This CDR3 has 14 residues. CDR1 is DFQATT, CDR2 SNEGSKA, per germline (reference sequence). CDR3 residues: CSASRSGSTDTQYF. As DNA, the CDR3 is TGCAGTGCTAGTCGTAGCGGTAGCACAGATACGCAGTATTTT.

In regard to this clonotype: At one boundary the junction diverges from the germline segment, which might be a read error. The genes are TRBV2 and TRBJ2-3; D assignment may be TRBD1 or TRBD2 (5 bases each). The CDR3 length is 12 residues. The germline V gene encodes CDR1 SNHLY and CDR2 FYNNEI. The CDR3 region is CPSSERGDTQYF. The CDR3 DNA reads TGTCCCAGCAGTGAGAGGGGAGATACGCAGTATTTT.

The chain recombines TRBV2 with TRBJ2-1; D gene uncertain. This CDR3 spans 15 amino acids. V was trimmed by 0 bases and J by 10 bases, leaving 16 bases between them. CDR1 is SNHLY and CDR2 is FYNNEI in the germline V gene. The CDR3 DNA reads as TGTGCCAGCAGTGAAGCGCCCTCTGTAGGATACGAGCAGTTCTTC. Residues: CASSEAPSVGYEQFF.

This chain uses TRBV12-3 or TRBV12-4 with TRBJ2-5; D remains unclear. The CDR3 loop spans 15 amino acids. The V and J ends lost 1 base and 9 bases respectively, with 18 bases between them. This chain's CDR3 is CASSLGPQLAEAQYF. The CDR3 DNA reads TGTGCCAGCAGTTTAGGGCCTCAACTGGCCGAGGCCCAGTACTTC.

The CDR3 region is CSATSPGQRWNEQFF. CDR3 in DNA: TGCAGTGCCACCTCACCCGGACAGAGGTGGAATGAGCAGTTCTTC. V gene TRBV20-1 combines with J gene TRBJ2-1, with D perhaps matching TRBD1 (6 bases). CDR1 DFQATT and CDR2 SNEGSKA come from the germline V gene (reference sequence). There are 15 residues in the CDR3. V dropped 6 bases and J dropped 7 bases, with 22 bases sitting between them.

V usage is TRBV27 and J usage is TRBJ2-5, with 8 bases matching TRBD1. Germline V CDR1 and CDR2: MNHEY, SMNVEV (reference sequence). The CDR3 extends over 19 amino acids. With 5 bases clipped from V and 4 bases from J, the junction kept 21 bases outside the gene matches. CDR3 amino acids: CASSPKTIGQGARGETQYF. The CDR3 nucleotides are TGTGCCAGCAGTCCAAAAACCATCGGGCAGGGGGCTAGGGGAGAGACCCAGTACTTC.

V gene TRBV10-3 combines with J gene TRBJ2-1; the match to TRBD1 covers 11 bases. The CDR3 extends over 14 amino acids. CDR1 ENHRY and CDR2 SYGVKD come from the germline V gene. The V and J ends lost 10 bases and 5 bases, in that order; junction bases with no gene match: 7. The CDR3: CATTGTGGNNEQFF. The DNA of the CDR3 is TGTGCCACGACCGGGACAGGGGGTAACAATGAGCAGTTCTTC.

The chain employs TRBV29-1 and TRBJ2-3; 8 bases are a match to TRBD2. Germline V CDR1 and CDR2: SQVTM, ANQGSEA. The CDR3 has 14 amino acids. With V trimmed by 7 bases and J by 4 bases, 10 bases remained unmatched. In DNA, the CDR3 is TGCAGCGCGAGGGCTAGCGGGTCAGCAGATACGCAGTATTTT. It translates to CSARASGSADTQYF.

This chain links TRBV20-1 with TRBJ2-5; 10 nucleotides line up with TRBD2. CDR1 and CDR2 (germline): DFQATT, SNEGSKA (reference sequence). V shed 5 bases and J 4 bases; nucleotides not matched to a gene: 4. The CDR3 contains 13 residues. Here the CDR3 reads CSAGAGGRETQYF. The CDR3 DNA follows: TGCAGTGCTGGAGCGGGAGGGCGAGAGACCCAGTACTTC.